The rows below give T cell receptor beta chains drawn from one sample of a study of neurological immune-mediated disorders. One entry per CDR3 protein results from TCRdb running MiXCR on the 5' RACE reads. The repertoire holds under 90,000 distinct CDR3 sequences, with about 9.7% as singletons. Material: PBMCs. Receptor source: a man between 50 and 59 years old in good health. Both conserved end residues are part of each CDR3. A D gene is named only where the DNA matches it firmly. Size values are once, few and many counts, or a class for expanded clones, and some rows have none.

D: .
size: .
V: TRBV5-1
J: TRBJ2-7
CDR3: CASRLDPWVYEQYF
DNA: TGCGCCAGCAGATTGGACCCTTGGGTGTACGAGCAGTACTTC

D: .
size: many
V: TRBV12-3/TRBV12-4
J: TRBJ1-4
CDR3: CASSSHGGRNEKLFF
DNA: TGTGCCAGCAGTTCCCACGGGGGCCGTAATGAAAAACTGTTTTTT

D: TRBD1
size: many
V: TRBV20-1
J: TRBJ2-5
CDR3: CSAHDRGETQYF
DNA: TGCAGTGCCCATGACAGGGGTGAGACCCAGTACTTC

D: .
size: many
V: TRBV7-8
J: TRBJ1-2
CDR3: CASSSQDLYGYTF
DNA: TGTGCCAGCAGCTCACAAGACCTTTATGGCTACACCTTC

D: TRBD2
size: many
V: TRBV7-3
J: TRBJ2-5
CDR3: CASSMIAGVPQETQYF
DNA: TGTGCCAGCAGTATGATAGCGGGAGTGCCCCAAGAGACCCAGTACTTC

D: TRBD1
size: many
V: TRBV28
J: TRBJ2-5
CDR3: CASSWGQTETQYF
DNA: TGTGCCAGCAGTTGGGGACAGACGGAGACCCAGTACTTC

D: .
size: many
V: TRBV7-2
J: TRBJ2-1
CDR3: CASSLGGKGRDEQFF
DNA: TGTGCCAGCAGCTTAGGAGGGAAGGGCCGGGATGAGCAGTTCTTC

D: .
size: medium-sized
V: TRBV5-1
J: TRBJ1-1
CDR3: CASSLGGVAETEAFF
DNA: TGCGCCAGCAGCTTGGGTGGGGTCGCGGAGACTGAAGCTTTCTTT

D: .
size: many
V: TRBV20-1
J: TRBJ2-3
CDR3: CSARRQTSTDTQYF
DNA: TGCAGTGCTAGGAGACAAACTAGCACAGATACGCAGTATTTT

D: .
size: many
V: TRBV5-5
J: TRBJ1-2
CDR3: CASSLYANYGYTF
DNA: TGTGCCAGCAGCTTGTATGCTAACTATGGCTACACCTTC

D: TRBD1
size: many
V: TRBV6-5
J: TRBJ2-3
CDR3: CASSYSMGQGDADTQYF
DNA: TGTGCCAGCAGTTACTCGATGGGACAGGGGGATGCAGATACGCAGTATTTT

D: .
size: .
V: TRBV24-1
J: TRBJ2-2
CDR3: CATSETHGLNTGYLFF
DNA: TGTGCCACCAGTGAGACCCACGGACTGAACACCGGGTATCTGTTTTTT

D: .
size: .
V: TRBV10-3
J: TRBJ2-6
CDR3: CAISSLGVSGANVLTF
DNA: TGTGCCATCAGTTCTCTAGGGGTATCTGGGGCCAACGTCCTGACTTTC

D: TRBD1
size: many
V: TRBV15
J: TRBJ2-3
CDR3: CATRAYGTGRSTDTQYF
DNA: TGTGCCACCAGGGCCTACGGGACAGGGAGGAGCACAGATACGCAGTATTTT

D: .
size: many
V: TRBV28
J: TRBJ2-1
CDR3: CASSPRNEQFF
DNA: TGTGCCAGCAGCCCACGGAATGAGCAGTTCTTC

D: .
size: many
V: TRBV27
J: TRBJ2-2
CDR3: CASSTRGRGELFF
DNA: TGTGCCAGCAGTACGCGGGGGCGCGGGGAGCTGTTTTTT

D: .
size: many
V: TRBV6-1
J: TRBJ1-2
CDR3: CASGPSHGASGYTF
DNA: TGTGCCAGCGGGCCCAGCCACGGGGCGAGTGGCTACACCTTC

D: .
size: many
V: TRBV12-3/TRBV12-4
J: TRBJ1-6
CDR3: CASGLRDGSVPLHF
DNA: TGTGCCAGCGGGTTAAGGGACGGCAGTGTACCCCTCCACTTT

D: .
size: many
V: TRBV12-3/TRBV12-4
J: TRBJ2-1
CDR3: CASSLGTGGWDEQFF
DNA: TGTGCCAGCAGTTTAGGTACAGGAGGATGGGATGAGCAGTTCTTC

D: .
size: many
V: TRBV5-1
J: TRBJ1-3
CDR3: CASSFDPQGRMAGNTIYF
DNA: TGCGCCAGCAGCTTTGACCCACAGGGTAGGATGGCTGGAAACACCATATATTTT

D: .
size: many
V: TRBV20-1
J: TRBJ2-3
CDR3: CSARDNPGGDTQYF
DNA: TGCAGTGCTAGAGACAACCCGGGCGGTGATACGCAGTATTTT